A single sample is the source of the 24 T cell receptor beta chains below, sequenced in a study of T cells in Graves' hyperthyroidism and ophthalmopathy. Regions amplified from RNA transcripts were the TCR beta CDR3 regions. TCR CDR3 underwent first-round RT-PCR with the HTBI primer set. TCRdb itself ran the multiplex PCR reads through MiXCR, one entry per CDR3 protein. Of 89,000 or so distinct CDR3 sequences in the sample, roughly 37% are singletons; the top ten hold more than 8.5%. What was sequenced was peripheral blood or thyroid tissue (not recorded which). The receptors were gathered from a woman in her 30s with Graves' hyperthyroidism.

This clonotype has just a few counts. J is TRBJ1-6 and V is TRBV28, with D possibly being TRBD1 (6 bases). Trimming took off 4 bases at V and 10 bases at J, with 20 bases between the two ends. Germline CDR1 MDHEN, CDR2 SYDVKM. This CDR3 has 16 residues. CDR3 in amino acids: CASSYPNGGGHSPLHF. The DNA of the CDR3 is TGTGCCAGCAGTTACCCCAATGGAGGGGGTCACTCACCCCTCCACTTT.

This clonotype appeared many times. J is TRBJ2-7 and V is TRBV2; possibly TRBD2 for D (7 bases). The germline gives CDR1 SNHLY, CDR2 FYNNEI. V lost 0 bases and J 6 bases, leaving 18 bases between the germline ends. CDR3 length equals 16 residues. In DNA form, the CDR3 reads TGTGCCAGCAGTGAAGCGGGGCGGGGGCCTTTCGGCGAGCAGTACTTC. Its protein product is CASSEAGRGPFGEQYF.

The chain joins TRBV7-9 to TRBJ2-6, with 7 bases matching TRBD1. Germline loops: CDR1 SEHNR, CDR2 FQNEAQ (reference sequence). The CDR3 runs to 18 residues. V trimming: 5 bases; J trimming: 0 bases; junction bases outside the gene matches: 10. This CDR3 reads CASSQTGSRYSGANVLTF. The CDR3 DNA follows: TGTGCCAGCAGCCAGACAGGGAGTCGTTACTCTGGGGCCAACGTCCTGACTTTC.

The rearrangement joins TRBV7-2 to TRBJ1-1, with D perhaps matching TRBD1 (6 bases). V lost 0 bases and J lost 9, with 14 bases in between. Germline CDR1 reads SGHTA; CDR2 reads FQGNSA. This CDR3 comprises 14 residues. The CDR3 DNA sequence: TGTGCCAGCAGCTTAGCGCCCGGACAGACAAAAGCTTTCTTT. Its protein is CASSLAPGQTKAFF.

Turning to this clonotype: Being one base from a much bigger clone, this may be a read error. This sequence joins TRBV7-9 and TRBJ1-4; D gene unclear. The CDR3 sequence is 18 residues long. Germline loops: CDR1 SEHNR, CDR2 FQNEAQ (reference sequence). The CDR3 sequence: CASSTNPITLATNEKLVF. CDR3 nucleotides: TGTGCCAGCAGCACCAATCCAATCACACTTGCAACTAATGAAAAACTGGTTTTT.

This clonotype was counted many times. CDR3 protein: CASSPRGGSTEAFF. The CDR3 DNA is TGTGCCAGCAGCCCTCGGGGTGGCTCCACTGAAGCTTTCTTT. The chain carries TRBV12-3 or TRBV12-4 and TRBJ1-1; no clear D. This CDR3 spans 14 amino acids. V lost 6 bases, J lost 4 bases, and 15 bases lay in between.

This clonotype has ten or more counts. The chain uses TRBV5-1 and TRBJ2-3; a weak D match, TRBD1 (6 bases). V was trimmed by 1 base and J by 4 bases, leaving 13 bases between them. There are 15 residues in the CDR3. CDR1 SGHRS and CDR2 YFSETQ come from the germline V gene. The CDR3 DNA is TGCGCCAGCAGCTTGCAGTGGGGGCGTGCAGATACGCAGTATTTT. This codes for CASSLQWGRADTQYF.

This clonotype was counted at least ten times. The chain uses TRBV3-1 and TRBJ2-7, with D tentatively TRBD2 (6 bases). V was trimmed by 3 bases and J by 2 bases, leaving 14 bases between them. The CDR3 is made up of 15 amino acids. Germline V gene data show CDR1 as LGHDT and CDR2 as YNNKEL (reference sequence). The CDR3, as DNA: TGTGCCAGCAGCCATCCCGGGACTGCTACCTACGAGCAGTACTTC. Protein product: CASSHPGTATYEQYF.

The CDR3 sequence: CASSLNPGPEGSQPQHF. The CDR3, as DNA: TGTGCCAGCAGTTTAAATCCGGGGCCCGAGGGCAGTCAGCCCCAGCATTTT. The chain employs TRBV2 and TRBJ1-5; maybe TRBD1 (5 bases). The CDR3 has 17 amino acids. Between the trimmed V and J ends, which lost 5 bases and 6 bases, there was a span of 23 bases. Germline V gene lookup returns CDR1 SNHLY and CDR2 FYNNEI.

This clonotype was counted a single time. One base away lies a much larger clone, so this may be a sequencing read error. This chain joins TRBV9 and TRBJ2-7, with 10 positions matching TRBD2. This CDR3 spans 15 amino acids. CDR1 is SGDLS, CDR2 YYNGEE, per germline. CDR3 nucleotides: TGTGCCAGCTCGCGCCCTAGCGGGAGCAAGTACGAGCAGCACTTC. Encoded protein: CASSRPSGSKYEQHF.

With respect to this clonotype: Because the CDR3 is missing its conserved closing phenylalanine or tryptophan, this is likely a read error. The chain combines TRBV7-2 with TRBJ1-2, with D unresolved. The CDR3 is made up of 13 amino acids. Germline-derived CDR1 and CDR2 are SGHTA and FQGNSA. CDR3: CAGSLDFWYGYTL. The CDR3 DNA reads as TGTGCCGGCAGCTTAGATTTCTGGTATGGCTACACCCTC.

Note on this clonotype: The conserved phenylalanine or tryptophan normally closing the CDR3 is absent here, so this likely arose from a read error. The rearrangement joins TRBV7-8 to TRBJ1-4, with a possible D match to TRBD1 (5 bases). The CDR3 runs to 12 residues. Germline CDR1 SGHVS, CDR2 FQNEAQ. Here the CDR3 DNA reads TGTGCTAGCAGCGGATACGTCGGGGGGCTGTTTTCT. Translation: CASSGYVGGLFS.

Details on this clonotype: A read error may be the cause here, since a much bigger clone is one base away. The chain uses TRBV12-3 or TRBV12-4 and TRBJ1-4; D possibly corresponds to TRBD1 (5 bases). V was clipped by 3 bases and J by 8 bases, with 16 bases between them. The CDR3 runs to 15 residues. The CDR3 nucleotides are TGTGCCAGCAGTTTGGGTCAGGGTTCGAAGGAAAAACTGTTTTTT. Translation gives CASSLGQGSKEKLFF.

The V and J genes are TRBV20-1 and TRBJ2-5, with TRBD2 matching over 12 bases. Per the germline V gene, CDR1 is DFQATT and CDR2 is SNEGSKA (reference sequence). After removal of 5 bases from V and 10 bases from J, the junction contained 5 bases not matched to a gene. The CDR3 sequence is 12 residues long. In DNA form, the CDR3 reads TGCAGTGCTTCAAGGGGACTAGCGGGCCAGTACTTC. Amino acid sequence: CSASRGLAGQYF.

The chain has TRBV7-2 and TRBJ2-7; 7 bases agree with TRBD1. CDR1 and CDR2 (germline): SGHTA, FQGNSA. With V trimmed by 5 bases and J by 3 bases, 4 bases remained unmatched. The CDR3 runs to 13 residues. CDR3 DNA: TGTGCCAGCAGCCCAAGACAGGGCTACGAGCAGTACTTC. It specifies CASSPRQGYEQYF.

Remarks on this clonotype: This may arise from a read error, as a much more abundant clone is one base away. The chain employs TRBV6-5 and TRBJ2-1, with 8 bases identical to TRBD1. The CDR3 has 14 residues. V lost 8 bases to trimming and J lost 0 bases; unmatched junction nucleotides: 3. The V gene's germline CDR1 is MNHEY and CDR2 SVGAGI. CDR3 sequence reads: CASQGANSYNEQFF. The CDR3 nucleotides read TGTGCCAGCCAGGGGGCTAACTCCTACAATGAGCAGTTCTTC.

As regards this clonotype: The CDR3 carries no conserved terminal phenylalanine or tryptophan, so it likely arises from a read error. CDR3 in DNA: TGTGCCAGCAACTTAGGCGGGAGGGCCTACGAGCAGTACCTC. This translates into CASNLGGRAYEQYL. The chain links TRBV7-9 to TRBJ2-7; 9 bases fit TRBD2. Per the germline V gene, CDR1 is SEHNR and CDR2 is FQNEAQ (reference sequence). The CDR3 extends over 14 amino acids.

The V and J genes are TRBV7-2 and TRBJ1-1; the match to TRBD1 covers 8 bases. With V trimmed by 0 bases and J by 11 bases, 2 bases remained unmatched. The CDR3 totals 12 residues. Looked up from germline, CDR1 is SGHTA and CDR2 is FQGNSA. CDR3 sequence reads: CASSLARQGAFF. In nucleotides, the CDR3 is TGTGCCAGCAGCTTAGCCCGACAGGGGGCTTTCTTT.

The chain carries TRBV27 and TRBJ1-4; D may be TRBD1 (6 bases). Looked up from germline, CDR1 is MNHEY and CDR2 is SMNVEV (reference sequence). V lost 6 bases and J lost 7, with 12 bases in between. This CDR3 spans 13 amino acids. CDR3 residues: CASRTQGFEKLFF. Written as DNA, the CDR3 is TGTGCCAGCAGGACACAGGGTTTTGAAAAACTGTTTTTT. The variable domain in full, completed from reference TRBV27 and TRBJ1-4, reads EAQVTQNPRYLITVTGKKLTVTCSQNMNHEYMSWYRQDPGLGLRQIYYSMNVEVTDKGDVPEGYKVSRKEKRNFPLILESPSPNQTSLYFCASRTQGFEKLFFGSGTQLSVL.

In its sample, this clonotype was seen many times. This chain uses TRBV2 with TRBJ2-3; 8 bases line up with TRBD2. This CDR3 is 15 amino acids long. Germline CDR1 SNHLY, CDR2 FYNNEI. After removal of 6 bases from V and 2 bases from J, the junction contained 7 bases not matched to a gene. CDR3 sequence reads: CASSASGRATDTQYF. Written as DNA, the CDR3 is TGTGCCAGCAGCGCCAGCGGGAGAGCCACAGATACGCAGTATTTT. The complete variable domain, with remaining parts taken from reference TRBV2 and TRBJ2-3, reads EPEVTQTPSHQVTQMGQEVILRCVPISNHLYFYWYRQILGQKVEFLVSFYNNEISEKSEIFDDQFSVERPDGSNFTLKIRSTKLEDSAMYFCASSASGRATDTQYFGPGTRLTVL.

This clonotype was found many times. The rearrangement uses TRBV2 and TRBJ1-6, with D uncertain. The CDR3 has 13 residues. Per the germline V gene, CDR1 is SNHLY and CDR2 is FYNNEI. V was shortened by 8 bases and J by 7 bases, with 12 bases between the two germline ends. The CDR3 DNA follows: TGTGCCAGCCAGGACGACGGGAATTCACCCCTCCACTTT. It yields the protein CASQDDGNSPLHF.

This clonotype was seen at least ten times. The V call is TRBV5-1, the J call TRBJ2-6; TRBD2 matches at 11 bases. CDR3 length: 17 residues. Trimming removed 1 base from V and 4 bases from J; junction bases left unmatched: 4. Germline V gene data show CDR1 as SGHRS and CDR2 as YFSETQ. DNA of the CDR3: TGCGCCAGCAGCTTGAGCCTAGCGGGAGGCGGGGCCAACGTCCTGACTTTC. It codes for CASSLSLAGGGANVLTF.

Worth noting for this clonotype: A much larger clone lies one base from this, so it may be a read error. V is TRBV6-2 or TRBV6-3 and J is TRBJ1-2, with a tentative D call TRBD1 (6 bases). This CDR3 comprises 12 residues. CDR1 is MNHEY and CDR2 is SVGEGT in the germline V gene. The CDR3 bases are TGTGCCAGCAGGACCGGGACATATGACTACACCTTC. Amino acids: CASRTGTYDYTF.

On this clonotype itself: Given a much more abundant clone one base away, this may be a read error. The rearrangement joins TRBV2 to TRBJ1-2; the D is unclear. CDR3 size: 15 residues. Germline loops: CDR1 SNHLY, CDR2 FYNNEI. CDR3 amino acids: CVSSNDNTHARGYTF. The CDR3 DNA is TGTGTCAGCAGTAACGATAATACCCATGCCCGCGGCTACACCTTC.